This T cell receptor beta chain was sequenced for a study of blood T cell repertoires in COVID-19. Looking at the study overall: Samples of COVID-19 (acute and convalescent) were obtained from the United States, Italy and Spain. PBMCs, B-cell-depleted T cells, or T cells provided the cDNA or gDNA that made up the material.

Original processing methods: Reference gene primers were amplified, and this amplification served to estimate nucleated cell counts. Produced via immunoSEQ multiplex PCR; TCRdb's table is partial and in-frame only. V and J calls and clone size are those listed in that table; D and trimming were worked out from the DNA. This table holds roughly 100,000 clones, about 90% found once. Germline-derived CDR1 and CDR2 are SGHRS and YFSETQ. The CDR3 runs 17 residues. The germline V and J ends were trimmed by 1 base and 1 base, with 15 bases remaining between them. This clone was counted a single time. Sequenced sample: peripheral blood. The sequence was collected from a woman between 25 and 40 years old with acute or convalescent COVID-19. V usage is TRBV5-1 and J usage is TRBJ2-4; D may be TRBD2 (5 bases). CDR3 nucleotides: TGCGCCAGCAGCTTGCAGCCCCAGACGGGGGCCAAAAACATTCAGTACTTC. It codes for CASSLQPQTGAKNIQYF.